One and the same sample provided the 21 T cell receptor beta chains below, sequenced in a study of T cells in localized non-small cell lung cancer (TCRdb year 2020). Library generation was performed with the immunoSEQ multiplex PCR assay. In its TCRdb copy, this immuneACCESS table keeps in-frame sequences only and misses some clones. Where compared with another copy, unresolved V genes explain less than half of these, and the others have no known cause. For this sample the table gives around 2,600 clones, of which approximately 25% were detected only once. In total, the top ten clones hold around 15% of the sample. Specimen: lung tumor tissue, collected before any cancer treatment. The receptors originated from a female donor at least 60 years old with stage I lung adenocarcinoma.

This clone was seen a few times. The chain combines TRBV12-5 with TRBJ1-1, with TRBD1 as a possible D gene (6 bases). Germline assignment: CDR1 LGHNT and CDR2 FRNRAP. Trimming took off 9 bases at V and 4 bases at J, with 15 bases between the two ends. This CDR3 comprises 13 residues. The CDR3 coding sequence is TGTGCTAGCCGAAACAGGGAATTCACTGAAGCTTTCTTT. Residues: CASRNREFTEAFF. Combining the CDR3 with reference TRBV12-5 and TRBJ1-1 gives the whole variable domain DARVTQTPRHKVTEMGQEVTMRCQPILGHNTVFWYRQTMMQGLELLAYFRNRAPLDDSGMPKDRFSAEMPDATLATLKIQPSEPRDSAVYFCASRNREFTEAFFGQGTRLTVV.

This clone rates as medium-sized. The chain is built from TRBV6-8 and TRBJ2-1; D not certain. Trimming pared 0 bases from V and 10 bases from J, leaving 13 bases between. There are 14 residues in the CDR3. Germline V CDR1 and CDR2: MNHGY, SAAAGT. CDR3 region: CASSYSMAAREQFF. The CDR3 DNA is TGTGCCAGCAGTTACTCGATGGCCGCGCGGGAGCAGTTCTTC.

The chain uses TRBV5-1 and TRBJ1-1, with D perhaps TRBD1 (5 bases). V lost 2 bases and J lost 1, with 18 bases in between. The CDR3 sequence is 17 residues long. Germline CDR1 SGHRS, CDR2 YFSETQ. The CDR3 spells CASSFGHGDMWNTEAFF. Written as DNA, the CDR3 is TGCGCCAGCAGCTTCGGACACGGTGATATGTGGAACACTGAAGCTTTCTTT.

This clone qualifies as medium-sized. This chain joins TRBV6-8 and TRBJ2-3; TRBD2 matches at 11 bases. V was pared by 6 bases and J by 5 bases, with 4 bases of the junction left unmatched. CDR3 size: 14 residues. Germline CDR1 and CDR2: MNHGY and SAAAGT. CDR3 sequence (DNA): TGTGCCAGCAGCCGCGGACTAGCGGGAGATACGCAGTATTTT. Its translation: CASSRGLAGDTQYF.

This clone is labeled as large. This chain links TRBV11-3 with TRBJ2-3; D uncertain. V gave up 4 bases and J gave up 3 bases, with 11 bases separating them. From germline, CDR1 is SGHNT and CDR2 YENEEA. The CDR3 covers 14 residues. The CDR3 protein is CASSSQLGTDTQYF. CDR3 bases: TGTGCCAGCAGCTCCCAGTTAGGTACAGATACGCAGTATTTT. Looking up the rest from reference TRBV11-3 and TRBJ2-3 gives the full variable domain: EAGVVQSPRYKIIEKKQPVAFWCNPISGHNTLYWYLQNLGQGPELLIRYENEEAVDDSQLPKDRFSAERLKGVDSTLKIQPAELGDSAVYLCASSSQLGTDTQYFGPGTRLTVL.

Only a few counts were recorded for this clone. The rearrangement links TRBV6-8 to TRBJ1-2; TRBD1 agrees at 8 bases. Losses at the gene ends were 2 bases for V and 6 bases for J; bases not matched to a gene: 2. The CDR3 sequence is 13 residues long. Looked up from germline, CDR1 is MNHGY and CDR2 is SAAAGT. CDR3 loop: CASSYGQGDGYTF. CDR3 DNA: TGTGCCAGCAGTTACGGACAGGGCGATGGCTACACCTTC.

The chain is built from TRBV14 and TRBJ2-7; the D call may be TRBD1 or TRBD2 (5 bases each). From germline, CDR1 is SGHDN and CDR2 FVKESK. The CDR3 totals 17 residues. V shed 2 bases and J shed 7 bases, with 24 bases lying between them. CDR3 protein: CASSQTGRGLTAPEQYF. CDR3 nucleotide sequence: TGTGCCAGCAGCCAAACCGGCCGAGGGTTGACAGCCCCGGAGCAGTACTTC. The variable domain in full, with the rest retrieved from reference TRBV14 and TRBJ2-7, is EAGVTQFPSHSVIEKGQTVTLRCDPISGHDNLYWYRRVMGKEIKFLLHFVKESKQDESGMPNNRFLAERTGGTYSTLKVQPAELEDSGVYFCASSQTGRGLTAPEQYFGPGTRLTVT.

This chain connects TRBV11-3 to TRBJ1-3, with D unclear. The CDR3 length is 15 residues. V was clipped by 1 base and J by 0 bases, with 7 bases between them. Germline V CDR1 and CDR2: SGHNT, YENEEA. The CDR3 bases are TGTGCCAGCAGCTTAGGGGGTCCCTCTGGAAACACCATATATTTT. Residues: CASSLGGPSGNTIYF.

A few counts support this clone. The chain has TRBV28 and TRBJ1-6, with 11 positions matching TRBD1. V gave up 6 bases and J gave up 9 bases; unmatched junction bases: 10. The CDR3 runs to 16 residues. Germline-derived CDR1 and CDR2 are MDHEN and SYDVKM. CDR3 nucleotide sequence: TGTGCCAGCAGATACCCCTCGGGACAGGGGGTTTCACCCCTCCACTTT. As protein: CASRYPSGQGVSPLHF.

The rearrangement joins TRBV12-5 to TRBJ2-6, with D uncertain. The germline gives CDR1 LGHNT, CDR2 FRNRAP. This CDR3 comprises 15 residues. Trimming stripped 6 bases from V and 3 bases from J, with 12 bases between. The CDR3 DNA reads TGTGCTAGTGGCCCGTCGTCAGGTGGGGCCAACGTCCTGACTTTC. This gives the protein CASGPSSGGANVLTF.

The V gene is TRBV28, the J gene TRBJ1-2; D is uncertain. The germline V gene encodes CDR1 MDHEN and CDR2 SYDVKM. V lost 5 bases, J lost 3 bases, and 10 bases lay in between. This CDR3 comprises 13 residues. The CDR3 region has the DNA TGTGCCAGCAGTCCGACGACGTACTATGGCTACACCTTC. It yields the protein CASSPTTYYGYTF.

Relative to its sample, this clone is large. The V and J genes are TRBV19 and TRBJ1-1; D might be TRBD1 (5 bases). Trimming took 5 bases from V and 5 from J, leaving 12 bases between them. CDR1 and CDR2 (germline): LNHDA, SQIVND (reference sequence). CDR3 length: 13 amino acids. The CDR3 DNA is TGTGCCAGTAGTCAGGGTTTTGAGACTGAAGCTTTCTTT. It yields the protein CASSQGFETEAFF.

The chain is built from TRBV28 and TRBJ2-7, with 7 bases identical to TRBD1. From germline, CDR1 is MDHEN and CDR2 SYDVKM. V lost 5 bases, J lost 2 bases, and 9 bases stayed unmatched. This CDR3 is built from 15 residues. CDR3 amino acids: CASSHHSGGTYEQYF. As DNA, the CDR3 is TGTGCCAGCAGTCACCACTCAGGGGGAACCTACGAGCAGTACTTC.

The chain carries TRBV7-1 and TRBJ2-7; 8 bases line up with TRBD1. TRBV7-1 has ORF status, its function being uncertain. This CDR3 is built from 15 residues. The CDR3 here is CARGLRTGQFYEQYF. The CDR3 coding sequence is TGTGCTCGAGGCCTAAGGACAGGGCAGTTTTACGAGCAGTACTTC.

V usage is TRBV5-1 and J usage is TRBJ2-7, with 7 bases matching TRBD2. Germline lookup yields CDR1 SGHRS and CDR2 YFSETQ. This CDR3 has 14 residues. V lost 6 bases to trimming and J lost 4 bases; unmatched junction nucleotides: 10. CDR3 protein: CASTYGGTGYEQYF. As DNA, the CDR3 is TGCGCCAGCACCTACGGGGGGACGGGATACGAGCAGTACTTC.

By frequency in the sample, this clone is large. This sequence joins TRBV28 and TRBJ2-5; D is unclear. The germline V gene encodes CDR1 MDHEN and CDR2 SYDVKM. Trimming took 1 base from V and 2 from J, leaving 8 bases between them. There are 14 residues in the CDR3. The CDR3 sequence: CASSLYYRQETQYF. CDR3 nucleotides: TGTGCCAGCAGTTTATACTACCGACAAGAGACCCAGTACTTC.

The genes are TRBV28 and TRBJ1-3; 9 bases agree with TRBD1. The CDR3 has 15 residues. The germline V gene encodes CDR1 MDHEN and CDR2 SYDVKM. V dropped 8 bases and J dropped 11; count of bases not matched to a gene: 16. CDR3 amino acids: CASHRGQGTGSAIYF. The CDR3, as DNA: TGTGCCAGCCACCGGGGACAGGGCACAGGGAGCGCCATATATTTT.

The chain employs TRBV18 and TRBJ2-2; 9 bases line up with TRBD2. The V gene end was trimmed by 2 bases and the J gene end by 3 bases; junction bases not matched to a gene: 13. CDR1 KGHSH and CDR2 LQKENI come from the germline V gene. The CDR3 length is 19 residues. For the CDR3, the DNA is TGTGCCAGCTCACCATTTCTGAGTCGCGGGAGGGGCGACACCGGGGAGCTGTTTTTT. Amino acids: CASSPFLSRGRGDTGELFF. The whole variable domain, filled in from reference TRBV18 and TRBJ2-2, reads NAGVMQNPRHLVRRRGQEARLRCSPMKGHSHVYWYRQLPEEGLKFMVYLQKENIIDESGMPKERFSAEFPKEGPSILRIQQVVRGDSAAYFCASSPFLSRGRGDTGELFFGEGSRLTVL.

The sample holds a few counts of this clone. This chain uses TRBV6-8 with TRBJ1-2; D is uncertain. This CDR3 region has 12 residues. The germline V gene encodes CDR1 MNHGY and CDR2 SAAAGT. The V gene lost 5 bases and the J gene lost 1 base, with 5 bases spanning the gap. The CDR3 sequence: CASSPNNYGYTF. In DNA, the CDR3 is TGTGCCAGCAGTCCTAATAACTATGGCTACACCTTC.

V usage is TRBV18 and J usage is TRBJ1-2, with D maybe TRBD1 (6 bases). Germline V lookup: CDR1 KGHSH, CDR2 LQKENI. Trimming took 5 bases from V and 3 from J, leaving 13 bases between them. The CDR3 length is 14 residues. The CDR3 protein is CASSKLRQDYGYTF. The CDR3 DNA reads as TGTGCCAGCTCAAAACTCCGACAGGACTATGGCTACACCTTC.

The genes are TRBV6-8 and TRBJ1-1; D unclear. Trimming removed 6 bases at V and 0 bases at J, with 11 bases between. CDR1 is MNHGY and CDR2 is SAAAGT in the germline V gene. CDR3 size: 14 residues. DNA of the CDR3: TGTGCCAGCAGCTTCCAAAGGGTGAACACTGAAGCTTTCTTT. This translates into CASSFQRVNTEAFF.